These 28 T cell receptor beta chains were sequenced from one sample in a study of HIV-infected patients and healthy controls. Roughly three months, about 14 weeks, into antiretroviral therapy, follow-up blood was collected. No cell fractionation was done, so the repertoire covers all unsorted peripheral blood T cells. Reverse transcription used approximately 500 ng RNA and constant-region primers for alpha and beta. Separate chain-specific third strand synthesis with multiplexing indices produced the alpha and beta libraries. TCRdb re-derived calls from the 5' RACE reads in MiXCR, one entry per CDR3 protein. The data contain about 4,000 distinct CDR3 sequences, 7.5% to 10% of them singletons. The material sequenced was blood, taken during antiretroviral therapy. Every receptor here comes from an adult with HIV infection.

This clonotype is categorized as medium-sized (0.01 to 0.1%). This chain connects TRBV18 to TRBJ2-1; TRBD2 agrees at 13 bases. The CDR3 covers 16 residues. V dropped 3 bases and J dropped 5; count of bases not matched to a gene: 4. The germline gives CDR1 KGHSH, CDR2 LQKENI. CDR3 amino acids: CASSPGTSGDHNEQFF. Here the CDR3 DNA reads TGTGCCAGCTCACCCGGGACTAGCGGGGACCACAATGAGCAGTTCTTC.

This clonotype qualifies as medium-sized (0.01 to 0.1%). The CDR3 sequence is CASSLTGTGDYGYTF. The CDR3 DNA reads TGTGCCAGCAGCCTAACCGGGACAGGGGATTATGGCTACACCTTC. This chain uses TRBV12-3 or TRBV12-4 with TRBJ1-2; 10 bases align to TRBD1. The length of the CDR3 is 15 residues. J lost 5 bases, V lost 6 bases, and 9 bases had no gene match.

The table lists this clonotype with a few counts. The V call is TRBV20-1, the J call TRBJ2-3; 8 bases align to TRBD2. Germline assignment: CDR1 DFQATT and CDR2 SNEGSKA (reference sequence). The J segment lost 2 bases and the V segment lost 1 base, leaving 8 bases of the junction unmatched. CDR3 length: 16 residues. CDR3 loop: CSARAPVLAVTDTQYF. Written as DNA, the CDR3 is TGCAGTGCTAGAGCTCCCGTACTAGCGGTCACAGATACGCAGTATTTT.

The table lists this clonotype with a few counts. This chain links TRBV20-1 with TRBJ2-1; D call uncertain. Trimming took off 5 bases at V and 0 bases at J, with 11 bases between the two ends. The CDR3 sequence is 14 residues long. The germline CDR1 and CDR2 sequences are DFQATT and SNEGSKA (reference sequence). The CDR3 nucleotides are TGCAGTGCTCAGAGCGCTTTCTCCTACAATGAGCAGTTCTTC. It is translated as CSAQSAFSYNEQFF.

This clonotype came up a few times. The gene calls are TRBV5-1 and TRBJ1-1; D is ambiguous. The CDR3 is 14 amino acids. Trimming took off 4 bases at V and 1 base at J, with 11 bases between the two ends. CDR1 SGHRS and CDR2 YFSETQ come from the germline V gene. CDR3 sequence reads: CASSPQPSNTEAFF. CDR3 sequence (DNA): TGCGCCAGCAGCCCCCAGCCTTCGAACACTGAAGCTTTCTTT.

By sample fraction, this clonotype is medium-sized. The chain employs TRBV19 and TRBJ2-2, with D uncertain. The germline V gene encodes CDR1 LNHDA and CDR2 SQIVND (reference sequence). CDR3 size: 11 residues. Trimming cost V 4 bases and J 11 bases, with 8 bases left between them. CDR3 DNA sequence: TGTGCCAGTAGTAGTCCCCATGAGCTGTTTTTT. Protein product: CASSSPHELFF.

This clonotype is labeled as medium-sized (0.01 to 0.1%). The chain joins TRBV6-2 or TRBV6-3 to TRBJ2-3, with 8 positions matching TRBD2. CDR1 is MNHEY, CDR2 SVGEGT, per germline. Germline trimming cut 0 bases from V and 3 bases from J; bases unmatched to any gene: 8. This CDR3 region has 17 residues. The CDR3 bases are TGTGCCAGCAGTTACTCGTCGAGCGGGGGACCGACAGATACGCAGTATTTT. Its protein is CASSYSSSGGPTDTQYF.

There are a few counts of this clonotype. The chain is built from TRBV20-1 and TRBJ2-2; D gene unclear. The length of the CDR3 is 15 residues. Trimming shortened V by 0 bases and J by 8 bases, and 16 bases separated the two germline ends. In germline, CDR1 is DFQATT, CDR2 SNEGSKA (reference sequence). The CDR3 loop reads CSARDPAEEAGELFF. For the CDR3, the DNA is TGCAGTGCTAGAGATCCTGCGGAAGAAGCGGGGGAGCTGTTTTTT.

This clonotype has a handful of counts. Mismatch with germline at one junction end may stem from a read error. This chain connects TRBV12-3 or TRBV12-4 to TRBJ2-7, with 10 bases matching TRBD2. CDR3 length: 14 residues. CDR3 sequence: CASSLAGVTYEQYF. The CDR3 DNA reads TGTGCCAGCAGTCTAGCGGGGGTAACCTACGAGCAGTACTTC.

This clonotype is large. This sequence joins TRBV7-9 and TRBJ1-1; D unclear. This CDR3 is 12 amino acids long. The germline CDR1 and CDR2 sequences are SEHNR and FQNEAQ (reference sequence). Trimming left V 1 base short and J 5 bases short, with 5 bases between. This CDR3 reads CASSLGITEAFF. CDR3 nucleotide sequence: TGTGCCAGCAGCTTAGGTATAACTGAAGCTTTCTTT.

This clonotype is labeled medium-sized. The V and J genes are TRBV4-2 and TRBJ2-1, with no clear D. Trimming pared 3 bases from V and 5 bases from J, leaving 14 bases between. The CDR3 loop spans 15 amino acids. CDR1 is LGHNA, CDR2 YNFKEQ, per germline. As DNA, the CDR3 is TGTGCCAGCAGCCATTGGGCGGTCCAGCACAATGAGCAGTTCTTC. The encoded protein is CASSHWAVQHNEQFF.

The sample holds a few counts of this clonotype. The chain links TRBV2 to TRBJ1-1; TRBD1 might be the D (6 bases). V was trimmed by 6 bases and J by 2 bases, leaving 13 bases between them. The CDR3 spans 14 residues. Germline V gene lookup returns CDR1 SNHLY and CDR2 FYNNEI. The CDR3 DNA is TGTGCCAGCAGGGATCGACAGGTTAACACTGAAGCTTTCTTT. This translates into CASRDRQVNTEAFF.

This clonotype occurred a few times. The chain joins TRBV6-1 to TRBJ1-5, with D perhaps matching TRBD1 (6 bases). The CDR3 runs 12 residues. V lost 10 bases to trimming and J lost 3 bases, with 10 bases between them. Germline V CDR1 and CDR2: MNHNS, SASEGT. CDR3 sequence: CATRGNNQPQHF. CDR3 sequence (DNA): TGTGCCACCAGGGGAAACAATCAGCCCCAGCATTTT.

Relative to its sample, this clonotype is medium-sized (0.01 to 0.1%). The gene calls are TRBV12-3 or TRBV12-4 and TRBJ1-1; D is unresolved. V shed 2 bases and J shed 1 base, with 8 bases lying between them. The CDR3 has 14 residues. The CDR3 spells CASSLYSPNTEAFF. CDR3 in DNA: TGTGCCAGCAGTTTATACAGCCCGAACACTGAAGCTTTCTTT.

V gene TRBV19 combines with J gene TRBJ1-5; no reliable D call. The ends were cut back, 6 bases at V and 3 bases at J, with 6 bases in the middle. This CDR3 is built from 12 residues. The V gene's germline CDR1 is LNHDA and CDR2 SQIVND (reference sequence). Here the CDR3 DNA reads TGTGCCAGTAGCCTCTACAATCAGCCCCAGCATTTT. This gives the protein CASSLYNQPQHF.

By its share, this clonotype is large (0.1 to 1%). The chain links TRBV2 to TRBJ2-1, with 8 nucleotides matching TRBD1. Germline-derived CDR1 and CDR2 are SNHLY and FYNNEI. V trimming: 3 bases; J trimming: 7 bases; junction bases outside the gene matches: 8. The CDR3 loop spans 15 amino acids. The CDR3 DNA sequence: TGTGCCAGCAGTGATCCTGGACAGGGACAAAATGAGCAGTTCTTC. Its protein product is CASSDPGQGQNEQFF.

This clonotype was recorded at least ten times. The V and J genes are TRBV29-1 and TRBJ1-5; the D is unclear. The CDR3 is 12 residues long. The V gene lost 6 bases and the J gene lost 4 bases, with 10 bases spanning the gap. CDR1 and CDR2 from the germline V gene are SQVTM and ANQGSEA. This CDR3 reads CSVTFGNQPQHF. CDR3 bases: TGCAGCGTCACATTTGGGAATCAGCCCCAGCATTTT. The variable domain in full, completed from reference TRBV29-1 and TRBJ1-5, reads SAVISQKPSRDICQRGTSLTIQCQVDSQVTMMFWYRQQPGQSLTLIATANQGSEATYESGFVIDKFPISRPNLTFSTLTVSNMSPEDSSIYLCSVTFGNQPQHFGDGTRLSIL.

This clonotype was found many times. One end of the junction varies from germline; a read error may be responsible. V is TRBV7-7 and J is TRBJ2-2; TRBD1 matches 8 bases. Germline V gene lookup returns CDR1 SSHAT and CDR2 FNYEAQ (reference sequence). There are 14 residues in the CDR3. The CDR3 sequence is CASSSWTGPGELFF. CDR3 sequence (DNA): TGTGCTAGCAGCTCCTGGACAGGGCCCGGGGAGCTGTTTTTT. The full variable domain, rest sourced from reference TRBV7-7 and TRBJ2-2, is GAGVSQSPRYKVTKRGQDVTLRCDPISSHATLYWYQQALGQGPEFLTYFNYEAQPDKSGLPSDRFSAERPEGSISTLTIQRTEQRDSAMYRCASSSWTGPGELFFGEGSRLTVL.

The gene calls are TRBV20-1 and TRBJ2-1, with D hard to call. V lost 0 bases and J lost 12, with 15 bases in between. Germline CDR1 is DFQATT and CDR2 is SNEGSKA (reference sequence). This CDR3 is built from 13 residues. CDR3 DNA sequence: TGCAGTGCTAGAGATCAAGGGCGCAGCCTGCAGTTCTTC. Its protein product is CSARDQGRSLQFF.

This clonotype has a count of ten or more. The chain recombines TRBV7-2 with TRBJ1-6; 12 positions match TRBD1. With 1 base clipped from V and 10 bases from J, the junction kept 2 bases outside the gene matches. Germline V gene data show CDR1 as SGHTA and CDR2 as FQGNSA. The CDR3 runs to 15 residues. The CDR3 DNA follows: TGTGCCAGCAGCTTAGGCGGGACAGGGGGCTCACCCCTCCACTTT. Its protein is CASSLGGTGGSPLHF.

This clonotype was seen at least ten times. The chain employs TRBV10-3 and TRBJ1-4, with TRBD1 identical over 10 bases. Germline V gene lookup returns CDR1 ENHRY and CDR2 SYGVKD. This CDR3 has 14 residues. Losses at the gene ends were 6 bases for V and 5 bases for J; bases not matched to a gene: 3. The CDR3 DNA reads TGTGCCATCAGGGGACAGGGGCCCAATGAAAAACTGTTTTTT. It specifies CAIRGQGPNEKLFF.

The chain employs TRBV20-1 and TRBJ2-3, with 12 bases that match TRBD2. Trimming cost V 5 bases and J 2 bases; bases outside gene matches: 5. The CDR3 length is 15 residues. Germline V gene data show CDR1 as DFQATT and CDR2 as SNEGSKA (reference sequence). CDR3 sequence: CSASGTSGSTDTQYF. The CDR3, as DNA: TGCAGTGCTTCCGGGACTAGCGGGTCCACAGATACGCAGTATTTT.

V usage is TRBV13 and J usage is TRBJ2-7; 10 bases line up with TRBD1. The V and J ends lost 1 base and 2 bases, in that order; junction bases with no gene match: 14. Germline CDR1 PRHDT, CDR2 FYEKMQ (reference sequence). This CDR3 has 19 amino acids. This CDR3 reads CASSLAPTGGPKGTYEQYF. The CDR3 coding sequence is TGTGCCAGCAGCTTAGCTCCGACAGGGGGCCCTAAGGGAACCTACGAGCAGTACTTC.

This clonotype was seen many times. The gene calls are TRBV6-6 and TRBJ2-2; 7 nucleotides agree with TRBD1. Germline lookup yields CDR1 MNHNY and CDR2 SVGAGI (reference sequence). V shed 4 bases and J 7 bases; nucleotides not matched to a gene: 6. The CDR3 totals 14 residues. The CDR3 DNA reads TGTGCCAGCAGTTCACCCACAGGGGTCGGGGAGCTGTTTTTT. Protein product: CASSSPTGVGELFF.

By sample fraction, this clonotype is medium-sized. The rearrangement uses TRBV7-9 and TRBJ2-3; D may be TRBD2 (5 bases). Germline loops: CDR1 SEHNR, CDR2 FQNEAQ (reference sequence). V dropped 2 bases and J dropped 4 bases, with 7 bases sitting between them. This CDR3 spans 13 amino acids. The CDR3 region is CASSLSGADTQYF. Written as DNA, the CDR3 is TGTGCCAGCAGCTTATCCGGGGCAGATACGCAGTATTTT.

The sample holds many counts of this clonotype. The V call is TRBV29-1, the J call TRBJ2-5; D is perhaps TRBD2 (7 bases). CDR3 size: 15 residues. In germline, CDR1 is SQVTM, CDR2 ANQGSEA. The V and J ends lost 1 base and 4 bases respectively, with 16 bases between them. The CDR3: CSVEGRGPLGETQYF. The DNA of the CDR3 is TGCAGCGTTGAAGGGCGGGGGCCCCTCGGAGAGACCCAGTACTTC.

This clonotype was picked up many times. The rearrangement joins TRBV6-5 to TRBJ2-3; 9 nucleotides align to TRBD2. J gave up 2 bases and V 2 bases, and 5 bases lay outside the gene matches. Germline V CDR1 and CDR2: MNHEY, SVGAGI. This CDR3 comprises 16 residues. The CDR3 sequence: CASSYGAGGSTDTQYF. CDR3 DNA: TGTGCCAGCAGTTACGGAGCGGGGGGTTCCACAGATACGCAGTATTTT.

The rearrangement joins TRBV2 to TRBJ2-2, with 7 positions matching TRBD2. Looked up from germline, CDR1 is SNHLY and CDR2 is FYNNEI. V shed 7 bases, J shed 4 bases, and the junction held 9 bases outside the gene matches. The CDR3 contains 15 residues. The CDR3 protein is CASTGTMVFTGELFF. CDR3 DNA: TGTGCCAGCACGGGGACTATGGTTTTCACCGGGGAGCTGTTTTTT.